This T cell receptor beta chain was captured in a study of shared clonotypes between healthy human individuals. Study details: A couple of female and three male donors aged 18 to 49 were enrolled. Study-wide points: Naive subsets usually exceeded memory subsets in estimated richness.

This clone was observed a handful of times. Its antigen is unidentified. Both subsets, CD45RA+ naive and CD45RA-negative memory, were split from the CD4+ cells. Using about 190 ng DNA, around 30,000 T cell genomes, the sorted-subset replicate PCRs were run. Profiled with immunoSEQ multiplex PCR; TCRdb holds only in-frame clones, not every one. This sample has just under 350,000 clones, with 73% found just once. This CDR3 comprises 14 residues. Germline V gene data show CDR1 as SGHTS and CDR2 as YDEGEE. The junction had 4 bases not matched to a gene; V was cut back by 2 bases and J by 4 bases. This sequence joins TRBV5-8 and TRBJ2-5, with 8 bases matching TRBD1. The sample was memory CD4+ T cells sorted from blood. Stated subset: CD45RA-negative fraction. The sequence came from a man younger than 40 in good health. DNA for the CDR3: TGTGCCAGCAGCTTCGGACAGGGTGGAGAGACCCAGTACTTC. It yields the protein CASSFGQGGETQYF.